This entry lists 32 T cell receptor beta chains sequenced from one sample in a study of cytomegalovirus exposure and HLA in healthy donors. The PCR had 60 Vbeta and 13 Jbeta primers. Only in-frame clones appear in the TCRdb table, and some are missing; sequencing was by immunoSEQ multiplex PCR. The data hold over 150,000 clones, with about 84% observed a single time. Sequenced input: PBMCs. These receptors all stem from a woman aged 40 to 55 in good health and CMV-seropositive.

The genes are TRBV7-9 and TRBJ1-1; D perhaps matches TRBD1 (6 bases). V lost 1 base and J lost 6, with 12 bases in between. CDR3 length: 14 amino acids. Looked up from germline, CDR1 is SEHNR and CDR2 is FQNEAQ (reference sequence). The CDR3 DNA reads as TGTGCCAGCAGCTTAGGGACAGCCATCGCTGAAGCTTTCTTT. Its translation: CASSLGTAIAEAFF.

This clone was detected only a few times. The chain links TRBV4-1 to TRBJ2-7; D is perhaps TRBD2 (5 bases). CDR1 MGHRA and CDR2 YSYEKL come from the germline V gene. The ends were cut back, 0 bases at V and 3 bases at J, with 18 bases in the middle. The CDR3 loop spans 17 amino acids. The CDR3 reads CASSQESFAKGSYEQYF. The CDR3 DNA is TGCGCCAGCAGCCAAGAATCATTCGCGAAAGGGAGCTACGAGCAGTACTTC.

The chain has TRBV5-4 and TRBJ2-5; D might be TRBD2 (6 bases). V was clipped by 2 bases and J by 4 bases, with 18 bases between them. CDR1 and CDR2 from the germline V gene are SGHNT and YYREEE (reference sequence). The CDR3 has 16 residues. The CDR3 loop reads CASSFNPTPGVETQYF. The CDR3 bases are TGTGCCAGCAGCTTTAACCCGACCCCGGGGGTAGAGACCCAGTACTTC.

This CDR3 reads CASSLEAGTQYF. CDR3 bases: TGTGCCAGCAGCTTGGAGGCGGGAACGCAGTATTTT. The rearrangement links TRBV5-6 to TRBJ2-3; weak D call: TRBD2 (6 bases). Germline assignment: CDR1 SGHDT and CDR2 YYEEEE. V shed 0 bases and J shed 9 bases, with 8 bases lying between them. The CDR3 contains 12 residues.

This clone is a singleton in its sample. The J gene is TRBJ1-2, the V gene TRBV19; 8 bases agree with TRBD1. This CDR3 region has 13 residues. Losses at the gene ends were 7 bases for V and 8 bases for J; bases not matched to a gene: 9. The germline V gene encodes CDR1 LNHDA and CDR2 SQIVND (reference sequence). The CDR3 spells CASTMDRVRGYTF. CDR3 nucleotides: TGTGCCAGTACCATGGACAGGGTTAGGGGCTACACCTTC. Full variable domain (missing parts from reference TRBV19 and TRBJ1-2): DGGITQSPKYLFRKEGQNVTLSCEQNLNHDAMYWYRQDPGQGLRLIYYSQIVNDFQKGDIAEGYSVSREKKESFPLTVTSAQKNPTAFYLCASTMDRVRGYTFGSGTRLTVV.

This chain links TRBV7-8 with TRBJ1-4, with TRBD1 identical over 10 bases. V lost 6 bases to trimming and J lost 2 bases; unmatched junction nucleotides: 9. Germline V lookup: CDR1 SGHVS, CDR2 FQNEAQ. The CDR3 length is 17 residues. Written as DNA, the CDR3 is TGTGCCAGCAGTACTAGGGACAGGGGTTACACTAATGAAAAACTGTTTTTT. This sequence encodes CASSTRDRGYTNEKLFF.

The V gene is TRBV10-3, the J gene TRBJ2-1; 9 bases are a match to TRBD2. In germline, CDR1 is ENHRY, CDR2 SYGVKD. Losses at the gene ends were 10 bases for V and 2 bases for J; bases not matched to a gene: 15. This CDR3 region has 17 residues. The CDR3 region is CATASSGTDGAYNEQFF. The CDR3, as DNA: TGTGCCACCGCCTCTAGCGGGACGGACGGGGCCTACAATGAGCAGTTCTTC.

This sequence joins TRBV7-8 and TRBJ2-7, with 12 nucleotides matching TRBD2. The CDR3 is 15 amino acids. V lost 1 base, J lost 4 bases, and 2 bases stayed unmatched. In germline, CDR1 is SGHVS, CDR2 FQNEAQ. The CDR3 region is CASSLGTSGRYEQYF. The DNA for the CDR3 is TGTGCCAGCAGCTTAGGAACTAGCGGGAGGTACGAGCAGTACTTC.

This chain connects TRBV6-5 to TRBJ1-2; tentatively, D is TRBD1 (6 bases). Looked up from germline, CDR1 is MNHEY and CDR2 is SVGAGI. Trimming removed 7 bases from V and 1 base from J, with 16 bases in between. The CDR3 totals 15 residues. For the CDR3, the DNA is TGTGCCAGCACCCAGAAAAGGGGGAGTAACTATGGCTACACCTTC. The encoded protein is CASTQKRGSNYGYTF.

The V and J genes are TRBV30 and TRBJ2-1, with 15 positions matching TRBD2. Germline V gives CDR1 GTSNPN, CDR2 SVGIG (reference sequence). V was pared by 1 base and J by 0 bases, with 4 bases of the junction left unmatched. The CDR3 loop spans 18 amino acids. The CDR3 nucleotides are TGTGCCTGGAGTGCCGGGACTAGCGGGAGGCACTCCTACAATGAGCAGTTCTTC. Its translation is CAWSAGTSGRHSYNEQFF.

CDR3 sequence: CASSPEEANTEAFF. In nucleotides, the CDR3 is TGTGCCAGCTCACCAGAGGAGGCGAACACTGAAGCTTTCTTT. The genes are TRBV18 and TRBJ1-1; D is uncertain. CDR1 and CDR2 from the germline V gene are KGHSH and LQKENI. V was cut by 2 bases and J by 1 base, with 8 bases left in between. The CDR3 has 14 residues.

The CDR3 DNA reads TGCGCCAGCAGCTTGGCCAGTAACACTGAAGCTTTCTTT. Amino acid sequence: CASSLASNTEAFF. The rearrangement joins TRBV5-1 to TRBJ1-1; D unclear. This CDR3 is built from 13 residues. Germline lookup yields CDR1 SGHRS and CDR2 YFSETQ. The ends were cut back, 0 bases at V and 2 bases at J, with 5 bases in the middle.

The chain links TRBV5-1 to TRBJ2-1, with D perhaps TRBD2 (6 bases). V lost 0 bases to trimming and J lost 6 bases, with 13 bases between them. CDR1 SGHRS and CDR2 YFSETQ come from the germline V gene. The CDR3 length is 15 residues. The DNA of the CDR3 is TGCGCCAGCAGCTTGGAAGGGACTCTAAGCAATGAGCAGTTCTTC. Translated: CASSLEGTLSNEQFF.

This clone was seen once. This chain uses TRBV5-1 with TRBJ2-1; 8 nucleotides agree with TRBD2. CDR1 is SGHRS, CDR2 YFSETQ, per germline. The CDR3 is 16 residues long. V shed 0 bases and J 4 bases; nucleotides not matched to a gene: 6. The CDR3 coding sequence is TGCGCCAGCAGCTTGGGGGGGGCGGGAGGTTACAATGAGCAGTTCTTC. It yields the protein CASSLGGAGGYNEQFF. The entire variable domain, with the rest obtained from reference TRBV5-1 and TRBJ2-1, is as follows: KAGVTQTPRYLIKTRGQQVTLSCSPISGHRSVSWYQQTPGQGLQFLFEYFSETQRNKGNFPGRFSGRQFSNSRSEMNVSTLELGDSALYLCASSLGGAGGYNEQFFGPGTRLTVL.

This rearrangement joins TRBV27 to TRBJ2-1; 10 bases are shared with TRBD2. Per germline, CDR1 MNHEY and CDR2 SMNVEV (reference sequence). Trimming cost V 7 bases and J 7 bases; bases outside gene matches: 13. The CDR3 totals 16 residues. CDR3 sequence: CASTLGAGLAQNEQFF. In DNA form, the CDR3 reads TGTGCCAGCACCTTGGGTGCGGGACTAGCGCAGAATGAGCAGTTCTTC.

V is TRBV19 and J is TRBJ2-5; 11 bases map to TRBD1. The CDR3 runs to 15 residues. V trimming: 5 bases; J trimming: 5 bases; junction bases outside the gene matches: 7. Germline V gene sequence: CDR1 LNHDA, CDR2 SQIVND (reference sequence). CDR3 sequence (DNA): TGTGCCAGTAGTGTTGAGGACAGGGGGCGTGAGACCCAGTACTTC. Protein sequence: CASSVEDRGRETQYF.

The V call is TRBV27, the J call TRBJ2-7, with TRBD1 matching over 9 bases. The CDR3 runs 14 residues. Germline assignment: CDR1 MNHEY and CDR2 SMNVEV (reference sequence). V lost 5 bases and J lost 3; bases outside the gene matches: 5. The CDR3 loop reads CASSPRDRVYEQYF. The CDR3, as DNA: TGTGCCAGCAGTCCCCGGGACAGGGTCTACGAGCAGTACTTC.

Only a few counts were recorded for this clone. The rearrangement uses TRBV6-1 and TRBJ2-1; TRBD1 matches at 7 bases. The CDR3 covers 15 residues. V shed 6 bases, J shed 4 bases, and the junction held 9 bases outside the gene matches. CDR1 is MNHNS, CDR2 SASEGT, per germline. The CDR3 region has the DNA TGTGCCAGCAGGACAGGGTATGAGGGATACAATGAGCAGTTCTTC. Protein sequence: CASRTGYEGYNEQFF.

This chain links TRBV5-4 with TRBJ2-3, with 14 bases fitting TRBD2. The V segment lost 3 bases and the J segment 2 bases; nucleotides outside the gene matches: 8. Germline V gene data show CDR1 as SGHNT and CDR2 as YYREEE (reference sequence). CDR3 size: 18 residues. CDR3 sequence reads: CASSSGTSGRWNTDTQYF. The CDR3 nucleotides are TGTGCCAGCAGCTCAGGGACTAGCGGGAGATGGAACACAGATACGCAGTATTTT.

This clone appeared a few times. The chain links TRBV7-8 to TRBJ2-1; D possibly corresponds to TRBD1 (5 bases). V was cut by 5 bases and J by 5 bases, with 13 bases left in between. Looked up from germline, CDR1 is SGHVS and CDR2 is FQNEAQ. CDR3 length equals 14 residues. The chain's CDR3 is CASSPSLGDNEQFF. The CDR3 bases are TGTGCCAGCAGCCCCTCCCTAGGGGACAATGAGCAGTTCTTC.

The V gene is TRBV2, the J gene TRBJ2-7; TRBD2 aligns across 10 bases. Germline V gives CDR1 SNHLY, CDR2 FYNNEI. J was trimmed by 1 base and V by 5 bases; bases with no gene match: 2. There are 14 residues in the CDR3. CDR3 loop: CASSRTSGSYEQYF. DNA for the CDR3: TGTGCCAGCAGTCGGACTAGCGGATCCTACGAGCAGTACTTC.

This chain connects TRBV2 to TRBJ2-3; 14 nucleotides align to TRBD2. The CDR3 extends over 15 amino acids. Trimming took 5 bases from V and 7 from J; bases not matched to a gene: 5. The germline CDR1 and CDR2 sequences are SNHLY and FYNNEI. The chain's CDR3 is CASSPGTSGRNTQYF. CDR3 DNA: TGTGCCAGCAGTCCCGGGACTAGCGGGAGAAATACGCAGTATTTT. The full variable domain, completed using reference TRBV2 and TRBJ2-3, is EPEVTQTPSHQVTQMGQEVILRCVPISNHLYFYWYRQILGQKVEFLVSFYNNEISEKSEIFDDQFSVERPDGSNFTLKIRSTKLEDSAMYFCASSPGTSGRNTQYFGPGTRLTVL.

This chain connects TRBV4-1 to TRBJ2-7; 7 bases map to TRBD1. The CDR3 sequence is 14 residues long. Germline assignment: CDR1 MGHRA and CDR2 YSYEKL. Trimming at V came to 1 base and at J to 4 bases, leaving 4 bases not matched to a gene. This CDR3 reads CASSQGDRSYEQYF. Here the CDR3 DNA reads TGCGCCAGCAGCCAAGGGGACAGATCTTACGAGCAGTACTTC.

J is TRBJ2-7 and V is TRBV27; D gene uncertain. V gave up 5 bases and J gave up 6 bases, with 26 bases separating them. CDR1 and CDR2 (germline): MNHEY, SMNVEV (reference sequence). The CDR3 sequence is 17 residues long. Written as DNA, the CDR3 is TGTGCCAGCAGTCCCCAAGAAAGACTTACTTCCCCCCGCGAGCAGTACTTC. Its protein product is CASSPQERLTSPREQYF.

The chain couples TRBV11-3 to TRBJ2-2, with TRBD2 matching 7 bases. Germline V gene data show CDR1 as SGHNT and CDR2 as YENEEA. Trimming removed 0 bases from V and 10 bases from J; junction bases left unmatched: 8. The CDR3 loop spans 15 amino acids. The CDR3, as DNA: TGTGCCAGCAGCTTAGACGGTCAGCGGGATGAGGAGCTGTTTTTT. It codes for CASSLDGQRDEELFF. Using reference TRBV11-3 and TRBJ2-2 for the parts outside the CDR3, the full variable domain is EAGVVQSPRYKIIEKKQPVAFWCNPISGHNTLYWYLQNLGQGPELLIRYENEEAVDDSQLPKDRFSAERLKGVDSTLKIQPAELGDSAVYLCASSLDGQRDEELFFGEGSRLTVL.

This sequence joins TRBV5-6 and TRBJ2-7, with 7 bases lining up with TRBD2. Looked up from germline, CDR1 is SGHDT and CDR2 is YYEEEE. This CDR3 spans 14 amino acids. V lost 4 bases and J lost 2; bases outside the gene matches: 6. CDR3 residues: CASSRGELTYEQYF. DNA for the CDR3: TGTGCCAGCAGCCGGGGGGAGCTTACCTACGAGCAGTACTTC.

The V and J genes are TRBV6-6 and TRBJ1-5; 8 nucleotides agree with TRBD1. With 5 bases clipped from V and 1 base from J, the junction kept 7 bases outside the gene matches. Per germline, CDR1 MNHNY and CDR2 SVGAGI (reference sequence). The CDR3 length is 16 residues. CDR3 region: CASSSNTGGSNQPQHF. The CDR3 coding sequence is TGTGCCAGCAGTAGTAACACAGGGGGGAGCAATCAGCCCCAGCATTTT.

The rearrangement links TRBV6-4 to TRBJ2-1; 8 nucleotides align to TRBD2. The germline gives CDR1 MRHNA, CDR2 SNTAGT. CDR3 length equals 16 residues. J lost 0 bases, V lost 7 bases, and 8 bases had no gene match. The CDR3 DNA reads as TGTGCCAGCAACCGAATAGCGGGGAGCTCCTACAATGAGCAGTTCTTC. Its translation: CASNRIAGSSYNEQFF.

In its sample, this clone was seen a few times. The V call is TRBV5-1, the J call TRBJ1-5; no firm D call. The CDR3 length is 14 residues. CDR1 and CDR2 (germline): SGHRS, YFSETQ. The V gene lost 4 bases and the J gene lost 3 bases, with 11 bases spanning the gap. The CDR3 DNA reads TGCGCCAGCAGCCCGGGAGAGAACAATCAGCCCCAGCATTTT. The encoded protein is CASSPGENNQPQHF.

CDR3 sequence reads: CASSLGTAYEQYF. As DNA, the CDR3 is TGTGCCAGCAGCTTAGGGACAGCCTACGAGCAGTACTTC. V and J are TRBV11-2 and TRBJ2-5; tentative D call: TRBD1 (6 bases). The J call is in doubt because the DNA end fits TRBJ2-7 better. The CDR3 covers 13 residues. Germline CDR1 reads SGHAT; CDR2 reads FQNNGV.

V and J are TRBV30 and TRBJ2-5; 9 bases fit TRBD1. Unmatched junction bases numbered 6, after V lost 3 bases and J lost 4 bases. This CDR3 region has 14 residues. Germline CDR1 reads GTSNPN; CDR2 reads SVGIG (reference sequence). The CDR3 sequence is CAWSPQGAGETQYF. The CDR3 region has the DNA TGTGCCTGGAGCCCACAGGGGGCGGGAGAGACCCAGTACTTC.

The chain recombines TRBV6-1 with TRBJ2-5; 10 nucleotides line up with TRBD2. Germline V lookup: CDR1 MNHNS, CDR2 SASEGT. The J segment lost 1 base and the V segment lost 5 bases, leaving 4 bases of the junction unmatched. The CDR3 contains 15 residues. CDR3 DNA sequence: TGTGCCAGCAGTTTCCGGACTAGCGGCCAAGAGACCCAGTACTTC. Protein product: CASSFRTSGQETQYF.